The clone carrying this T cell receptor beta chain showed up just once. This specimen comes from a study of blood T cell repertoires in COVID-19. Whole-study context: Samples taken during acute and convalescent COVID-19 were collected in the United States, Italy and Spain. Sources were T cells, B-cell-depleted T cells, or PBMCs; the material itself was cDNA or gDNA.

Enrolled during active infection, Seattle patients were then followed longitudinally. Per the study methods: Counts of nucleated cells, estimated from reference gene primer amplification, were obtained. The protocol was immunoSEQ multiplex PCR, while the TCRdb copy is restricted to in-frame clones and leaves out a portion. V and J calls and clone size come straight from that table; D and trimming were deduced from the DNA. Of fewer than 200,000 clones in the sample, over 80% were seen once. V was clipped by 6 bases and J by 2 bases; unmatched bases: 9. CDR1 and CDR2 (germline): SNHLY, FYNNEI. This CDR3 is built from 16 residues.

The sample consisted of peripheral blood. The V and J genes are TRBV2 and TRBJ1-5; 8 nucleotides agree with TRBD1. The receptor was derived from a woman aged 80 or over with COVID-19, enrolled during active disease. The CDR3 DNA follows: TGTGCCAGCAGGGGTATGACAGGGGTACGCAATCAGCCCCAGCATTTT. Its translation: CASRGMTGVRNQPQHF.